Described below is a single TCR beta chain sequence and its context. Its antigen is currently unknown. These data are taken from a study of shared clonotypes between healthy human individuals. The donors were all Caucasian adults (living in Nashville, Tennessee). In unsorted samples, genomic DNA was obtained using 90 million to 95 million PBMCs. Unsorted PBMC contributed about 270 ng DNA, 25,000 to 35,000 T cell genomes, to each replicate PCR. TCRdb's table, derived via immunoSEQ multiplex PCR, lists solely in-frame clones and lacks some. Of approximately 460,000 clones listed, 77% are singletons. Study-wide points: Only blood was sampled, and tissue TCR repertoires likely differ from blood ones.

The CDR3 length is 15 residues. J lost 5 bases, V lost 6 bases, and 9 bases had no gene match. Germline V CDR1 and CDR2: SEHNR, FQNEAQ (reference sequence). The rearrangement joins TRBV7-9 to TRBJ1-4, with 7 bases lining up with TRBD1. The source material was PBMCs. The TCR comes from a woman in her thirties or forties in good health. Some clones in this sample may be carry-over from other donors' samples. CDR3 residues: CASRLRSGGNEKLFF. CDR3 coding DNA: TGTGCCAGCAGGTTACGTTCAGGGGGGAATGAAAAACTGTTTTTT.